These 5 T cell receptor beta chains originate from one sample sequenced in a study of T-cell memory formation after mild COVID-19. TCRdb re-derived calls from the 5' RACE reads in MiXCR, one entry per CDR3 protein. The repertoire holds hundreds of thousands of distinct CDR3 sequences, 20% to 25% seen once, with approximately 12% in the top ten. The source material was PBMCs or a T cell subset sorted from them (not recorded which). These receptors came from an adult woman who had mild COVID-19 (a few samples of this study predate the infection). Cell type and time point are not known.

This rearrangement joins TRBV5-1 to TRBJ1-1; D gene ambiguous. Germline assignment: CDR1 SGHRS and CDR2 YFSETQ. With 3 bases removed from V and 7 bases from J, the gap between germline ends came to 10 bases. The CDR3 is 12 amino acids. The DNA of the CDR3 is TGCGCCAGCAGCTGGAGTACGGATGAAGCTTTCTTT. It yields the protein CASSWSTDEAFF.

The rearrangement joins TRBV3-1 to TRBJ2-7; D unclear. Germline V lookup: CDR1 LGHDT, CDR2 YNNKEL (reference sequence). The CDR3 contains 15 residues. V was pared by 1 base and J by 3 bases, with 13 bases between. As DNA, the CDR3 is TGTGCCAGCAGCCAAGTCCCCGGGTGGAGCTACGAGCAGTACTTC. Its translation is CASSQVPGWSYEQYF.

This chain uses TRBV6-2 or TRBV6-3 with TRBJ2-7; 8 positions agree with TRBD1. V gave up 0 bases and J gave up 9 bases; unmatched junction bases: 7. The CDR3 has 14 amino acids. The V gene's germline CDR1 is MNHEY and CDR2 SVGEGT. Here the CDR3 DNA reads TGTGCCAGCAGTTACTCCAGACAGGGGAGTGGGCAGTACTTC. It encodes CASSYSRQGSGQYF.

This clonotype has a handful of counts. In nucleotides, the CDR3 is TGTGCCAGCAGCTTAGAGACGGGGACCCAGCATTTT. Protein: CASSLETGTQHF. The rearrangement links TRBV7-9 to TRBJ1-5; D ambiguous. V lost 1 base and J lost 11, with 9 bases in between. Germline V gene data show CDR1 as SEHNR and CDR2 as FQNEAQ (reference sequence). The CDR3 consists of 12 residues.

The CDR3 protein is CATSERTGAGNEQFF. Written as DNA, the CDR3 is TGTGCCACCAGTGAGAGAACAGGGGCGGGTAATGAGCAGTTCTTC. This chain connects TRBV24-1 to TRBJ2-1, with 7 nucleotides matching TRBD1. After removal of 4 bases from V and 7 bases from J, the junction contained 9 bases not matched to a gene. Looked up from germline, CDR1 is KGHDR and CDR2 is SFDVKD. The CDR3 length is 15 residues.